This T cell receptor (beta chain) comes out of a study of blood T cell repertoires in COVID-19. Turning to the study itself: In each case, the material was cDNA or gDNA derived from T cells, B-cell-depleted T cells, or PBMCs.

This CDR3 has 17 amino acids. V trimming: 0 bases; J trimming: 4 bases; junction bases outside the gene matches: 9. Per the germline V gene, CDR1 is LGHNA and CDR2 is YSLEER. Source study methods: Estimates of nucleated cell counts were drawn from the amplification of reference gene primers. Only in-frame clones appear in the TCRdb table, and some are missing; sequencing was by immunoSEQ multiplex PCR. V and J calls plus clone size are reproduced from that table; the DNA served to infer D and trimming. Among over 130,000 clones listed, 60% to 80% were seen once. The sequencing input was peripheral blood. The sequence was obtained from a woman in her forties or fifties with active or convalescent COVID-19. The gene calls are TRBV4-3 and TRBJ2-1; 7 bases agree with TRBD2. The chain's CDR3 is CASSQDLGGVPYNEQFF. Written as DNA, the CDR3 is TGCGCCAGCAGCCAAGATCTGGGGGGGGTACCTTACAATGAGCAGTTCTTC.